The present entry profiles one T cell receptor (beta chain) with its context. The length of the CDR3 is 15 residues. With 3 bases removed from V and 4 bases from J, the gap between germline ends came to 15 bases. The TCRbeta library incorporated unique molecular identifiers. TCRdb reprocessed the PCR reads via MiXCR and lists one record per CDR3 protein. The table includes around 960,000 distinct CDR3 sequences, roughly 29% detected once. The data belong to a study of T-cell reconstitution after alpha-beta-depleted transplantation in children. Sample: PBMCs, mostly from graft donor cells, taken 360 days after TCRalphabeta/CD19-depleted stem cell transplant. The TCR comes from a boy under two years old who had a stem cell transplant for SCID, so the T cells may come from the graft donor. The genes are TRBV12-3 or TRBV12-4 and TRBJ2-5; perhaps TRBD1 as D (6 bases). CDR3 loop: CASSFEVEGVETQYF. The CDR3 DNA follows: TGTGCCAGCAGTTTTGAAGTCGAGGGGGTAGAGACCCAGTACTTC.